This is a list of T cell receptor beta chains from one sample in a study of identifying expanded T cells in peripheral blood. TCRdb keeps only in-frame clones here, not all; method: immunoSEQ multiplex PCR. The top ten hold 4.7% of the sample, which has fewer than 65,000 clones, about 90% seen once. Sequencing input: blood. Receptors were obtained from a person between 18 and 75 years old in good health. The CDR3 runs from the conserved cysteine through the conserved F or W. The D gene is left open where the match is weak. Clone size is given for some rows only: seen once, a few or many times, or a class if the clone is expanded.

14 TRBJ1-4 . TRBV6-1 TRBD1 CASSEQGDREKLFF TGTGCCAGCAGTGAACAGGGGGACAGAGAAAAACTGTTTTTT
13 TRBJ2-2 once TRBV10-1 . CASSRGNTGELFF TGCGCCAGCAGTCGAGGGAACACCGGGGAGCTGTTTTTT
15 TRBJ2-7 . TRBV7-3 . CASSLAGAGTAEQYF TGTGCCAGCAGCTTAGCGGGCGCAGGGACCGCGGAACAGTACTTC
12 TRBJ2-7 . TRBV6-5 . CAIGQGPYEQYF TGTGCCATCGGCCAGGGCCCCTACGAGCAGTACTTC
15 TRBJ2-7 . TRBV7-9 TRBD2 CASSNRGLAAHEQYF TGTGCCAGCAGCAATCGGGGACTAGCGGCCCACGAGCAGTACTTC
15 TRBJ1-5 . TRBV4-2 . CASSQDLGGHQPQHF TGTGCCAGCAGCCAAGATTTGGGGGGACATCAGCCCCAGCATTTT
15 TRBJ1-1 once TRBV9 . CASSTKGTLNTEAFF TGTGCCAGCAGCACTAAGGGTACCCTGAACACTGAAGCTTTCTTT
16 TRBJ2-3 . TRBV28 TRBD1 CASTLSFDRVTDTQYF TGTGCCAGCACTCTTTCGTTTGACAGGGTGACAGATACGCAGTATTTT
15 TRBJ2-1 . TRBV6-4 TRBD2 CASSESAGGGDEQFF TGTGCCAGCAGTGAGTCGGCGGGGGGAGGTGATGAGCAGTTCTTC
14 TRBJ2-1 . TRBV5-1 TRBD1 CASSWGTGNNEQFF TGCGCCAGCAGCTGGGGGACAGGGAACAATGAGCAGTTCTTC
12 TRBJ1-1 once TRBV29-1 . CSVESGNDEAFF TGCAGCGTTGAGTCCGGAAACGATGAAGCTTTCTTT
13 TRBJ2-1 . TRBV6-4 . CASSEGSQNEQFF TGTGCCAGCAGTGAGGGTAGTCAGAATGAGCAGTTCTTC
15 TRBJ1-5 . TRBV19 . CASSMGQVGNQPQHF TGTGCCAGTAGTATGGGGCAGGTCGGCAATCAGCCCCAGCATTTT
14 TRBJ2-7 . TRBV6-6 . CASSYLFGAYEQYF TGTGCCAGCAGTTACTTATTTGGGGCCTACGAGCAGTACTTC
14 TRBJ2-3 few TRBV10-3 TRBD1 CAIRDRGPTDTQYF TGTGCCATCAGGGACAGGGGGCCCACAGATACGCAGTATTTT
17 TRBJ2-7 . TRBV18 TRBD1 CASSPGQDRKEPYEQYF TGTGCCAGCTCACCGGGACAGGACAGGAAAGAGCCCTACGAGCAGTACTTC
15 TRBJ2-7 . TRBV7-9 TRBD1 CASTGPRQGLNEQYF TGTGCCAGCACCGGCCCGAGACAGGGATTAAACGAGCAGTACTTC
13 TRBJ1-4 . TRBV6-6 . CATQPVENEKLFF TGTGCCACCCAGCCGGTGGAAAATGAAAAACTGTTTTTT
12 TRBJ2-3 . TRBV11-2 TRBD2 CARGEGTDTQYF TGTGCCAGGGGGGAGGGTACAGATACGCAGTATTTT
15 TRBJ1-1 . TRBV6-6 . CASSYSRGPNTEAFF TGTGCCAGCAGTTACTCCAGGGGCCCGAACACTGAAGCTTTCTTT
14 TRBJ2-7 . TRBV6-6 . CASSYQARTYEQYF TGTGCCAGCAGTTACCAGGCCCGGACGTACGAGCAGTACTTC
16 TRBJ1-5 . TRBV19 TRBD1 CASSIAETGADQPQHF TGTGCCAGTAGTATAGCAGAGACAGGGGCGGATCAGCCCCAGCATTTT
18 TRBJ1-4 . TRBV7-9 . CASSLGLLHHATNEKLFF TGTGCCAGCAGCTTAGGCCTTCTACACCATGCAACTAATGAAAAACTGTTTTTT
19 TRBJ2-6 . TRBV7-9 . CASSPRGVGGSSGANVLTF TGTGCCAGCAGCCCCCGTGGAGTCGGAGGATCCTCTGGGGCCAACGTCCTGACTTTC
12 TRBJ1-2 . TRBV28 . CASSLQGYGYTF TGTGCCAGCAGTTTACAAGGTTATGGCTACACCTTC
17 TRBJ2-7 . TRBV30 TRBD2 CAWRPGLAGGIKMGQYF TGTGCCTGGAGACCGGGACTAGCGGGAGGTATAAAAATGGGGCAGTACTTC
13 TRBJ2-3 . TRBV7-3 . CASSLVRADTQYF TGTGCCAGCAGCCTGGTAAGGGCGGATACGCAGTATTTT
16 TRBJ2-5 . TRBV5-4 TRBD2 CASSDGLAGGQETQYF TGTGCCAGCAGCGACGGACTAGCGGGAGGCCAAGAGACCCAGTACTTC
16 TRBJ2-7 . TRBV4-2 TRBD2 CASSQDAGLAGEEQYF TGTGCCAGCAGCCAAGATGCTGGACTAGCGGGAGAAGAGCAGTACTTC
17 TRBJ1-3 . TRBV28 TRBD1 CASSLRTPRDRGNTIYF TGTGCCAGCAGTTTACGTACCCCCCGGGACAGAGGAAACACCATATATTTT
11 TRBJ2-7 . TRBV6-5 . CASSYYGEQYF TGTGCCAGCAGTTACTACGGAGAGCAGTACTTC
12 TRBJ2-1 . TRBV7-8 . CASSLLANEQFF TGTGCCAGCAGCCTATTAGCCAATGAGCAGTTCTTC
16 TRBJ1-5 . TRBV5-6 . CASSLMDLSSNQPQHF TGTGCCAGCAGCTTGATGGACCTTAGTAGCAATCAGCCCCAGCATTTT
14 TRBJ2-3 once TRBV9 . CASSRDNPTDTQYF TGTGCCAGCAGCCGGGACAACCCCACAGATACGCAGTATTTT
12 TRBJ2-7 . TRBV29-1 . CSVEGTSYEQYF TGCAGCGTTGAGGGGACCTCCTACGAGCAGTACTTC
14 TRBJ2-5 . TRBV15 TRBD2 CATSISSGQETQYF TGTGCCACCAGCATCTCTAGCGGTCAAGAGACCCAGTACTTC
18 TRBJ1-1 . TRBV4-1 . CASSQDRTLAGMNTEAFF TGCGCCAGCAGCCAGGATCGGACATTGGCAGGGATGAACACTGAAGCTTTCTTT
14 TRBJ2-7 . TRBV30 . CAWRAIGIVDEQYF TGTGCCTGGAGGGCCATAGGGATAGTCGACGAGCAGTACTTC
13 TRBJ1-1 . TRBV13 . CASSLAEMGEAFF TGTGCCAGCAGCCTTGCAGAAATGGGTGAAGCTTTCTTT
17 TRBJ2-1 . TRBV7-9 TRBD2 CASSPNTTSGSVNEQFF TGTGCCAGCAGCCCTAACACGACTAGCGGGAGTGTCAATGAGCAGTTCTTC
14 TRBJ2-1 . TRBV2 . CASSLGGGLDEQFF TGTGCCAGCAGTCTGGGTGGGGGCCTCGATGAGCAGTTCTTC
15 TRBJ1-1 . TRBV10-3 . CAISGGRGPLTEAFF TGTGCCATCAGTGGGGGGAGAGGGCCCCTTACTGAAGCTTTCTTT
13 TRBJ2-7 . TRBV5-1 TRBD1 CASSPGTAYEQYF TGCGCCAGCAGCCCAGGGACAGCGTACGAGCAGTACTTC
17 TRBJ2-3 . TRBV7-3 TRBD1 CASSLTPTGKHTDTQYF TGTGCCAGCAGCTTAACCCCGACAGGGAAGCATACAGATACGCAGTATTTT
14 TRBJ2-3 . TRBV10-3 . CATSPQGSTDTQYF TGTGCCACCTCCCCCCAGGGTAGCACAGATACGCAGTATTTT
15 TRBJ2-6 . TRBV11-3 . CASSSRDSGANVLTF TGTGCCAGCAGCTCCAGAGACTCTGGGGCCAACGTCCTGACTTTC
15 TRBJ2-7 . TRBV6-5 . CASSYSSGTSYEQYF TGTGCCAGCAGTTACTCGTCCGGGACAAGCTACGAGCAGTACTTC
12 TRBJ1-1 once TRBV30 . CAWIRENTEAFF TGTGCCTGGATAAGGGAGAACACTGAAGCTTTCTTT
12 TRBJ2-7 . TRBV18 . CASSPKGYEQYF TGTGCCAGCTCACCAAAGGGATACGAGCAGTACTTC
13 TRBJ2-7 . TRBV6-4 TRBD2 CASSETSGREQYF TGTGCCAGCAGCGAAACTAGCGGCCGGGAGCAGTACTTC
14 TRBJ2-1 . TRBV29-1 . CSVEDLWGPNEQFF TGCAGCGTTGAAGATCTCTGGGGTCCAAATGAGCAGTTCTTC
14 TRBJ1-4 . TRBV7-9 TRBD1 CASSSGTGIEKLFF TGTGCCAGCAGCTCCGGGACAGGGATAGAAAAACTGTTTTTT
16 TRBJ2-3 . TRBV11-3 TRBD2 CASSPRTSGGADTQYF TGTGCCAGCAGCCCCCGGACTAGCGGGGGGGCAGATACGCAGTATTTT
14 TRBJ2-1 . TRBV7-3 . CASSSQGPRNEQFF TGTGCCAGCAGTTCCCAGGGGCCCCGGAATGAGCAGTTCTTC
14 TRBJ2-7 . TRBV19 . CASSANRLTYEQYF TGTGCCAGTAGTGCCAACAGGTTGACCTACGAGCAGTACTTC
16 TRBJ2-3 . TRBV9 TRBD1 CASSVVGDRVTDTQYF TGTGCCAGCAGCGTAGTCGGGGACAGAGTCACAGATACGCAGTATTTT
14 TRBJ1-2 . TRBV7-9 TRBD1 CASSLGQGAILPSF TGTGCCAGCAGCTTGGGACAGGGGGCCATTTTACCGTCCTTC
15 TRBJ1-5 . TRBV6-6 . CASSYGGISNQPQHF TGTGCCAGCAGTTACGGAGGGATCAGCAATCAGCCCCAGCATTTT